This T cell receptor beta chain derives from a study of blood T cell repertoires in COVID-19 (dated by TCRdb to the early 2020s). For the wider study: The collaborator samples originated in the United States, Italy and Spain and spanned the acute and convalescent phases of COVID-19. The prospective study material was composed of cDNA or gDNA derived from T cells, B-cell-depleted T cells, or PBMCs. Subjects who had been exposed to COVID-19, were actively infected with it, or had recovered from it provided the deeply sampled blood TCRbeta repertoires that made up the dataset. The repertoires were released in a freely available public database meant as a resource for research on the immune response to SARS-CoV-2. The samples were drawn from the first 160 participants of the ongoing ImmuneRACE study and from 950 to 1,500 subjects provided by 6 global collaborators. The sample metadata nearly always contained a de-identified subject ID, COVID-19 status, age in years and sex. Where available, HLA class I and class II types were taken from metadata supplied by the sample provider and were not determined by assay-based typing. Results and caveats for the whole study, not just this receptor: The quantity of clinical and demographic metadata differed by source and by participant and was supplied without curation.

CDR1 and CDR2, per the germline V gene, are SGHRS and YFSETQ. CDR3 length: 15 amino acids, cysteine to phenylalanine. Just the 45-base CDR3 DNA is kept, in frame starting at base 1. Between the V and J ends, shortened by 4 bases and 5 bases respectively, the junction contains 16 bases. Comments on this clone: Its antigen is unknown. Per-base qualities were not stored, and no clone one base away is much larger.

TCRbeta CDR3 regions were amplified from genomic DNA using the immunoSEQ Assay, a bias-controlled multiplex PCR. The paper's data handling went like this. The number of nucleated cells in each sample was estimated from the amplification of reference gene primers within the assay. Sequence reads were collapsed and filtered to measure the absolute abundance of every unique TCRbeta CDR3 rearrangement. Productive Simpson clonality was computed per sample as the square root of Simpson's diversity index over productive rearrangements. This immuneACCESS table, as held by TCRdb, lists in-frame sequences with V and J called but not all clones. Of the missing ones, under half trace to an unresolved V gene in checked studies; the others have no known cause. Clone size and V and J calls were adopted from that table, with D and trimming inferred from the DNA. This sample lists fewer than 250,000 clones; under 90% were detected once. The leading ten clones occupy 8% to 9% of the sample.

Participants in the prospective study were enrolled through a virtual design, were aged roughly 18 to 100 years, and lived in approximately 25 United States geographic areas. In the prospective study, participants were assigned to cohorts based on the clinical history participants reported in a screening survey and a study questionnaire. Mobile phlebotomists in the prospective study collected whole blood, serum and a nasopharyngeal or oropharyngeal swab from every participant. Prospective study participants could optionally give additional blood draws and questionnaires over an approximately two-month period. Before DNA extraction, prospective study blood samples were shipped either frozen or at room temperature.

The chain is assembled from TRBV5-1 and TRBJ2-1; a weak D assignment points to TRBD2 (6 bases agree). The sample comprised PBMCs or T cells enriched from blood (not recorded which). This sequence originates from a woman aged 45-59 years with acute COVID-19. The sequence in DNA is TGCGCCAGCAGCCGTCCGGGACTTTATAACAATGAGCAGTTCTTC. It specifies CASSRPGLYNNEQFF.